The 24 T cell receptor beta chains in this list originate from one sample, sequenced in a study of human T cells and chemical hapten exposure. TCRdb analysed the RACE reads with MiXCR anew, one entry per CDR3 protein. The sample consists of roughly 60,000 distinct CDR3 sequences, approximately 6.7% of them appearing once. Documented time point: pre-sensitization, week 0. Regarding treatment: therapeutic diphenylcyclopropenone sensitization with weekly scalp DPC. Sequences were derived from whole blood, sampled in connection with sensitization to the hapten diphenylcyclopropenone (DPC). The source is a woman aged 25 to 39 with alopecia areata. Some clones in this sample may be carry-over from other donors' samples.

This clonotype was seen at least ten times. The chain employs TRBV15 and TRBJ2-2; D call uncertain. The germline V gene has CDR1 LNHNV and CDR2 YYDKDF (reference sequence). The V and J ends lost 0 bases and 6 bases respectively, with 17 bases between them. CDR3 length: 17 residues. The CDR3 here is CATSRDRLLIEAGELFF. CDR3 bases: TGTGCCACCAGCAGAGATAGATTATTAATCGAGGCCGGGGAGCTGTTTTTT.

This clonotype has at least ten counts. The chain links TRBV12-3 or TRBV12-4 to TRBJ2-6; weak D call: TRBD1 (6 bases). The V gene lost 5 bases and the J gene lost 1 base, with 12 bases spanning the gap. The CDR3 covers 16 residues. The CDR3 spells CASSRTGNSGANVLTF. The DNA of the CDR3 is TGTGCCAGCAGTAGAACAGGGAATTCTGGGGCCAACGTCCTGACTTTC.

The chain carries TRBV6-1 and TRBJ1-5; 7 nucleotides agree with TRBD1. From germline, CDR1 is MNHNS and CDR2 SASEGT. V gave up 6 bases and J gave up 2 bases; unmatched junction bases: 7. The CDR3 is 15 amino acids. Here the CDR3 reads CASREEGGRNQPQHF. In nucleotides, the CDR3 is TGTGCCAGCAGAGAGGAAGGGGGCCGCAATCAGCCCCAGCATTTT.

This clonotype showed up many times. The rearrangement links TRBV5-1 to TRBJ2-1; 11 bases are a match to TRBD2. The CDR3 is made up of 15 amino acids. From germline, CDR1 is SGHRS and CDR2 YFSETQ. V was clipped by 0 bases and J by 6 bases; unmatched bases: 2. DNA for the CDR3: TGCGCCAGCAGCTTGGGGCTAGCGGGGGGCAATGAGCAGTTCTTC. It is translated as CASSLGLAGGNEQFF.

This clonotype was counted many times. V is TRBV20-1 and J is TRBJ1-1; 7 positions match TRBD1. CDR1 and CDR2 from the germline V gene are DFQATT and SNEGSKA (reference sequence). V shed 3 bases, J shed 3 bases, and the junction held 13 bases outside the gene matches. The CDR3 extends over 16 amino acids. DNA for the CDR3: TGCAGTGCTAGTCAAGGAGGGACAGCGAGGGACACTGAAGCTTTCTTT. Protein product: CSASQGGTARDTEAFF.

In this sample, this clonotype turned up a few times. The rearrangement uses TRBV25-1 and TRBJ1-4; perhaps TRBD1 as D (5 bases). This CDR3 comprises 14 residues. Germline lookup yields CDR1 MGHDK and CDR2 SYGVNS. Trimming shortened V by 5 bases and J by 8 bases, and 15 bases separated the two germline ends. The DNA for the CDR3 is TGTGCCAGCAGTAATGCCCAGGGTCGCGAAAAACTGTTTTTT. This translates into CASSNAQGREKLFF.

This clonotype was seen many times. The chain couples TRBV4-1 to TRBJ1-2; possibly TRBD1 for D (6 bases). This CDR3 spans 15 amino acids. Trimming removed 3 bases at V and 5 bases at J, with 16 bases between. The germline CDR1 and CDR2 sequences are MGHRA and YSYEKL. The DNA of the CDR3 is TGCGCCAGCAGCCAGGTCGGGGGACAAGGATATGGCTACACCTTC. Translating gives CASSQVGGQGYGYTF.

This clonotype came up many times. V gene TRBV10-3 combines with J gene TRBJ2-7; the D gene could be TRBD1 or TRBD2 (5 bases each). Germline V gene data show CDR1 as ENHRY and CDR2 as SYGVKD. Trimming cost V 10 bases and J 3 bases, with 19 bases left between them. This CDR3 comprises 14 residues. CDR3 sequence reads: CATAEVAGNYEQYF. The CDR3 DNA reads TGTGCCACCGCGGAGGTGGCAGGGAACTACGAGCAGTACTTC.

This clonotype came up a few times. V is TRBV29-1 and J is TRBJ2-5, with 7 bases fitting TRBD2. The junction had 7 bases not matched to a gene; V was cut back by 6 bases and J by 0 bases. Looked up from germline, CDR1 is SQVTM and CDR2 is ANQGSEA. The CDR3 contains 14 residues. The CDR3, as DNA: TGCAGCGTAAAGCGGGGCGAACACCAAGAGACCCAGTACTTC. Translating it yields CSVKRGEHQETQYF.

This clonotype was seen repeatedly, ten times or more. This sequence joins TRBV3-1 and TRBJ2-3; 7 nucleotides align to TRBD2. Per germline, CDR1 LGHDT and CDR2 YNNKEL (reference sequence). The CDR3 is 17 residues long. The V gene end was trimmed by 4 bases and the J gene end by 4 bases; junction bases not matched to a gene: 14. CDR3 residues: CASSRKIASGGADTQYF. The CDR3 nucleotides are TGTGCCAGCAGCCGCAAGATCGCGTCTGGGGGGGCAGATACGCAGTATTTT.

Many counts were recorded for this clonotype. V and J are TRBV12-3 or TRBV12-4 and TRBJ2-5; D gene uncertain. This CDR3 is built from 14 residues. With 3 bases removed from V and 7 bases from J, the gap between germline ends came to 15 bases. CDR3 in DNA: TGTGCCAGCAGTTTTTTAGGTAGAGGTGGGACCCAGTACTTC. This codes for CASSFLGRGGTQYF.

In its sample, this clonotype was seen many times. The chain has TRBV29-1 and TRBJ1-1; TRBD1 matches at 8 bases. The trim removed 5 bases at V and 4 bases at J, leaving 9 bases unmatched. CDR3 length equals 14 residues. The germline gives CDR1 SQVTM, CDR2 ANQGSEA. This chain's CDR3 is CSVCLPGQGTEAFF. CDR3 nucleotides: TGCAGCGTTTGTTTACCCGGACAGGGCACTGAAGCTTTCTTT.

The chain uses TRBV29-1 and TRBJ2-6, with no clear D. There are 14 residues in the CDR3. The germline V gene encodes CDR1 SQVTM and CDR2 ANQGSEA. Trimming removed 4 bases at V and 0 bases at J, with 7 bases between. CDR3 residues: CSVVLFSGANVLTF. The CDR3 coding sequence is TGCAGCGTTGTGCTTTTCTCTGGGGCCAACGTCCTGACTTTC.

This clonotype was found many times. V is TRBV6-5 and J is TRBJ1-1; 9 nucleotides agree with TRBD1. Germline V gives CDR1 MNHEY, CDR2 SVGAGI. V lost 4 bases, J lost 13 bases, and 7 bases stayed unmatched. The CDR3 has 12 amino acids. CDR3 amino acids: CASSSGTGRDFF. DNA for the CDR3: TGTGCCAGCAGTTCTGGGACAGGGAGAGATTTCTTT.

This clonotype came up many times. At one end, the junction sequence differs from germline, possibly due to a read error. The chain has TRBV2 and TRBJ2-5; 8 bases are shared with TRBD2. This CDR3 has 12 residues. Per germline, CDR1 SNHLY and CDR2 FYNNEI. For the CDR3, the DNA is TGTGCCAGCAGTGAAGCGCCGGGACTAGGGTTTTTC. It codes for CASSEAPGLGFF. Full variable domain (outside the CDR3, taken from reference TRBV2 and TRBJ2-5): EPEVTQTPSHQVTQMGQEVILRCVPISNHLYFYWYRQILGQKVEFLVSFYNNEISEKSEIFDDQFSVERPDGSNFTLKIRSTKLEDSAMYFCASSEAPGLGFFGPGTRLLVL.

There are many counts of this clonotype. CDR3 sequence (DNA): TGTGCCAGCAGCCAGGGGAACTATGGCTACACCTTC. Translation gives CASSQGNYGYTF. The chain has TRBV6-5 and TRBJ1-2; a possible D gene is TRBD1 (6 bases). The CDR3 is 12 amino acids. Trimming shortened V by 6 bases and J by 2 bases, and 7 bases separated the two germline ends. CDR1 MNHEY and CDR2 SVGAGI come from the germline V gene.

A remark on this clonotype: One base away lies a much larger clone, so this may be a sequencing read error. The genes are TRBV12-3 or TRBV12-4 and TRBJ2-3, with a weak D call TRBD2 (6 bases). Trimming left V 5 bases short and J 6 bases short, with 27 bases between. This CDR3 region has 18 residues. For the CDR3, the DNA is TGTGCCAGCAGTCCACTTAGGTGGGGGGACCCCCTGGCTGATACGCAGTATTTT. Protein sequence: CASSPLRWGDPLADTQYF.

This clonotype has a handful of counts. The gene calls are TRBV20-1 and TRBJ1-2; TRBD1 is a possible D gene (5 bases). The CDR3 totals 13 residues. Per germline, CDR1 DFQATT and CDR2 SNEGSKA (reference sequence). V was shortened by 6 bases and J by 1 base, with 12 bases between the two germline ends. The CDR3 nucleotides read TGCAGTGCCAAGGTGACAGTTAACTATGGCTACACCTTC. Protein product: CSAKVTVNYGYTF.

This sequence joins TRBV20-1 and TRBJ1-1; tentative D call: TRBD1 (5 bases). Per the germline V gene, CDR1 is DFQATT and CDR2 is SNEGSKA (reference sequence). The CDR3 is made up of 14 amino acids. V lost 3 bases, J lost 4 bases, and 15 bases lay in between. CDR3 nucleotides: TGCAGTGCTAGTCTGAGGGGATGGGGCACTGAAGCTTTCTTT. It yields the protein CSASLRGWGTEAFF.

This clonotype came up many times. The chain combines TRBV29-1 with TRBJ2-5, with unresolved D. From germline, CDR1 is SQVTM and CDR2 ANQGSEA. The CDR3 contains 19 residues. Trimming stripped 0 bases from V and 0 bases from J, with 23 bases between. CDR3 bases: TGCAGCGTTGAAGATTTCTGGGGAAAATCACGCCCCAACCAAGAGACCCAGTACTTC. It is translated as CSVEDFWGKSRPNQETQYF.

This clonotype occurred many times. The rearrangement uses TRBV9 and TRBJ2-1; the D gene is possibly TRBD1 (6 bases). Germline-derived CDR1 and CDR2 are SGDLS and YYNGEE. The CDR3 covers 17 residues. Trimming took 1 base from V and 4 from J, leaving 18 bases between them. Written as DNA, the CDR3 is TGTGCCAGCAGCGTACCTCCTGGGGGACAAGTATACAATGAGCAGTTCTTC. Translating gives CASSVPPGGQVYNEQFF.

There are a few counts of this clonotype. The chain uses TRBV2 and TRBJ1-5; TRBD1 aligns across 8 bases. J gave up 6 bases and V 5 bases, and 9 bases lay outside the gene matches. The CDR3 sequence is 15 residues long. Germline CDR1 and CDR2: SNHLY and FYNNEI. The CDR3 nucleotides read TGTGCCAGCAGTTACGCCCAGGGGGCGGGTCAGCCCCAGCATTTT. Residues: CASSYAQGAGQPQHF. The full variable domain, with the rest looked up from reference TRBV2 and TRBJ1-5, is EPEVTQTPSHQVTQMGQEVILRCVPISNHLYFYWYRQILGQKVEFLVSFYNNEISEKSEIFDDQFSVERPDGSNFTLKIRSTKLEDSAMYFCASSYAQGAGQPQHFGDGTRLSIL.

This clonotype has at least ten counts. V and J are TRBV5-1 and TRBJ1-1, with TRBD1 as a possible D gene (5 bases). The CDR3 runs 15 residues. Germline values: CDR1 SGHRS, CDR2 YFSETQ. V was shortened by 3 bases and J by 4 bases, with 16 bases between the two germline ends. The CDR3 is CASSSSGREVTEAFF. The CDR3 nucleotides are TGCGCCAGCAGCTCGTCCGGCAGGGAGGTCACTGAAGCTTTCTTT.

There are a few counts of this clonotype. V is TRBV18 and J is TRBJ2-3, with D uncertain. The germline gives CDR1 KGHSH, CDR2 LQKENI. The CDR3 length is 14 residues. V gave up 0 bases and J gave up 4 bases, with 8 bases separating them. CDR3 sequence (DNA): TGTGCCAGCTCACCACCAAGGCCCGCAGATACGCAGTATTTT. This encodes CASSPPRPADTQYF.